The 21 T cell receptor beta chains presented below share a single source sample, sequenced in a study of T cell changes during pregnancy in multiple sclerosis. Here immunoSEQ multiplex PCR was the method, and the copy in TCRdb shows in-frame clones only, minus some. The repertoire holds over 40,000 clones, with around nine tenths as singletons. The sequenced sample was CD8+ T cells from peripheral blood mononuclear cells, obtained after pregnancy. Receptors were obtained from a female donor in good health, enrolled as a control in a pregnancy study.

The gene calls are TRBV28 and TRBJ1-2; D is perhaps TRBD1 (6 bases). The CDR3 covers 14 residues. Trimming pared 6 bases from V and 5 bases from J, leaving 16 bases between. Germline-derived CDR1 and CDR2 are MDHEN and SYDVKM. For the CDR3, the DNA is TGTGCCAGCAGCCCCTCAACAGGGTATTATGGCTACACCTTC. Translating it yields CASSPSTGYYGYTF.

The gene calls are TRBV6-1 and TRBJ2-7; D is uncertain. The CDR3 loop spans 15 amino acids. Trimming pared 1 base from V and 2 bases from J, leaving 12 bases between. CDR1 MNHNS and CDR2 SASEGT come from the germline V gene. The CDR3 loop reads CASSEGSPHAYEQYF. CDR3 coding DNA: TGTGCCAGCAGTGAAGGGAGCCCCCACGCCTACGAGCAGTACTTC.

As concerns this clone: A read error may explain this, as a much larger clone is one base away. The same CDR3 can be traced to other DNA sequences in this sample. The chain employs TRBV6-6 and TRBJ1-1, with a possible D match to TRBD1 (6 bases). The CDR3 covers 15 residues. The germline CDR1 and CDR2 sequences are MNHNY and SVGAGI (reference sequence). The CDR3 DNA is TGCGCCAGCAGTCCGTGGGGGGGCGGGGGCACTGAAGCTTTCTTT. Protein sequence: CASSPWGGGGTEAFF.

This chain connects TRBV27 to TRBJ1-1; 9 bases align to TRBD1. Germline V CDR1 and CDR2: MNHEY, SMNVEV (reference sequence). Unmatched junction bases numbered 6, after V lost 8 bases and J lost 5 bases. The CDR3 consists of 13 residues. Here the CDR3 DNA reads TGTGCCAGCCGGGACAGGGCAAGGACTGAAGCTTTCTTT. Protein sequence: CASRDRARTEAFF.

This clone was counted once. J is TRBJ1-5 and V is TRBV15; tentative D call: TRBD1 (5 bases). V shed 5 bases and J shed 1 base, with 21 bases lying between them. The CDR3 sequence is 18 residues long. Germline V gene data show CDR1 as LNHNV and CDR2 as YYDKDF (reference sequence). The CDR3 DNA reads as TGTGCCACCAGCTTCACGCGACAGATTGGCCAAAGCAATCAGCCCCAGCATTTT. Residues: CATSFTRQIGQSNQPQHF.

A few counts support this clone. The CDR3 spells CASSLLRMRNQPQHF. CDR3 nucleotides: TGTGCCAGCAGTTTATTGAGGATGCGCAATCAGCCCCAGCATTTT. The chain joins TRBV28 to TRBJ1-5, with no clear D. CDR1 and CDR2 (germline): MDHEN, SYDVKM. The CDR3 has 15 residues. Trimming took off 1 base at V and 2 bases at J, with 9 bases between the two ends. Filled out from reference TRBV28 and TRBJ1-5, the complete variable domain reads DVKVTQSSRYLVKRTGEKVFLECVQDMDHENMFWYRQDPGLGLRLIYFSYDVKMKEKGDIPEGYSVSREKKERFSLILESASTNQTSMYLCASSLLRMRNQPQHFGDGTRLSIL.

The chain employs TRBV5-4 and TRBJ2-1, with a weak D call TRBD2 (5 bases). Germline V lookup: CDR1 SGHNT, CDR2 YYREEE (reference sequence). CDR3 length: 12 amino acids. V gave up 4 bases and J gave up 10 bases, with 12 bases separating them. CDR3 DNA sequence: TGTGCCAGCAGCCCACAGCGGACCGAGCAGTTCTTC. This gives the protein CASSPQRTEQFF.

The chain recombines TRBV4-3 with TRBJ2-1, with D possibly being TRBD2 (6 bases). Germline values: CDR1 LGHNA, CDR2 YSLEER. Trimming stripped 2 bases from V and 9 bases from J, with 20 bases between. This CDR3 is built from 16 residues. For the CDR3, the DNA is TGCGCCAGCAGCCAAATTCCGGGACTCCCCCTATTTGAGCAGTTCTTC. Translated, it gives CASSQIPGLPLFEQFF.

In this sample, this clone turned up a few times. The chain links TRBV7-9 to TRBJ1-6, with 8 positions matching TRBD1. Germline trimming cut 0 bases from V and 7 bases from J; bases unmatched to any gene: 5. Germline CDR1 and CDR2: SEHNR and FQNEAQ (reference sequence). This CDR3 is 16 amino acids long. The CDR3 DNA is TGTGCCAGCAGCTTAGCTAGGACAGGGAGAAATTCACCCCTCCACTTT. Its translation is CASSLARTGRNSPLHF.

The V gene is TRBV25-1, the J gene TRBJ2-5; unclear D gene. The DNA end is more similar to TRBJ2-7, so the J call may be wrong. The CDR3 has 11 residues. Germline V gene data show CDR1 as MGHDK and CDR2 as SYGVNS. The CDR3: CASSNRYEQYF. Written as DNA, the CDR3 is TGTGCCAGCAGTAACCGTTACGAGCAGTACTTC.

The chain uses TRBV7-8 and TRBJ2-7; 8 nucleotides agree with TRBD1. The CDR3 covers 16 residues. After removal of 2 bases from V and 3 bases from J, the junction contained 9 bases not matched to a gene. Germline loops: CDR1 SGHVS, CDR2 FQNEAQ. The CDR3 nucleotides read TGTGCCAGCAGCTTATCACTGACAGGGGATGGCTACGAGCAGTACTTC. Amino acids: CASSLSLTGDGYEQYF.

This clone was observed once. The J gene is TRBJ2-1, the V gene TRBV13, with D unresolved. V was trimmed by 2 bases and J by 0 bases, leaving 11 bases between them. Germline-derived CDR1 and CDR2 are PRHDT and FYEKMQ (reference sequence). The CDR3 runs to 16 residues. The CDR3 DNA reads as TGTGCCAGCAGCTTATCCGACAAAAGCTCCTACAATGAGCAGTTCTTC. It yields the protein CASSLSDKSSYNEQFF.

V gene TRBV4-3 combines with J gene TRBJ2-7, with D perhaps TRBD1 (5 bases). This CDR3 is 16 amino acids long. Germline CDR1 is LGHNA and CDR2 is YSLEER. V was cut by 1 base and J by 3 bases, with 16 bases left in between. DNA for the CDR3: TGCGCCAGCAGCCAAGGCCCGACAGTAAAGGGCTACGAGCAGTACTTC. Its translation is CASSQGPTVKGYEQYF.

The chain employs TRBV4-3 and TRBJ1-2; D call uncertain. V lost 0 bases to trimming and J lost 3 bases, with 8 bases between them. Germline-derived CDR1 and CDR2 are LGHNA and YSLEER. The CDR3 extends over 14 amino acids. CDR3 nucleotide sequence: TGCGCCAGCAGCCAAGATGAGGGTGACTATGGCTACACCTTC. It is translated as CASSQDEGDYGYTF.

The chain joins TRBV7-9 to TRBJ1-2; D is uncertain. The V end was cut by 2 bases, the J end by 6 bases, with 7 bases between. CDR1 SEHNR and CDR2 FQNEAQ come from the germline V gene (reference sequence). This CDR3 is built from 12 residues. CDR3 region: CASSLWGDGYTF. Here the CDR3 DNA reads TGTGCCAGCAGCTTATGGGGAGATGGCTACACCTTC.

V usage is TRBV25-1 and J usage is TRBJ1-1, with unresolved D. The CDR3 length is 13 residues. V was clipped by 2 bases and J by 5 bases, with 9 bases between them. The germline gives CDR1 MGHDK, CDR2 SYGVNS. The CDR3: CASSEGSLTEAFF. The CDR3 nucleotides are TGTGCCAGCAGTGAAGGCTCCCTGACTGAAGCTTTCTTT.

This sequence joins TRBV4-2 and TRBJ2-7; 10 bases align to TRBD1. The CDR3 covers 15 residues. V lost 0 bases to trimming and J lost 2 bases; unmatched junction nucleotides: 1. Germline V CDR1 and CDR2: LGHNA, YNFKEQ. CDR3 sequence: CASSQEGTGAYEQYF. In DNA, the CDR3 is TGTGCCAGCAGCCAAGAGGGGACAGGGGCCTACGAGCAGTACTTC.

This chain connects TRBV6-5 to TRBJ2-5; D remains unclear. The CDR3 extends over 13 amino acids. Germline V lookup: CDR1 MNHEY, CDR2 SVGAGI. Trimming removed 2 bases at V and 2 bases at J, with 6 bases between. Here the CDR3 DNA reads TGTGCCAGCAGTTACGAGGTTCAAGAGACCCAGTACTTC. This codes for CASSYEVQETQYF.

The rearrangement joins TRBV25-1 to TRBJ1-1; D call uncertain. V was pared by 6 bases and J by 7 bases, with 6 bases between. Germline CDR1 MGHDK, CDR2 SYGVNS. The CDR3 runs to 10 residues. CDR3 DNA sequence: TGTGCCAGCAGATCTGTTGAAGCTTTCTTT. This codes for CASRSVEAFF.

This chain connects TRBV4-2 to TRBJ2-7; D ambiguous. The length of the CDR3 is 12 residues. The germline V gene encodes CDR1 LGHNA and CDR2 YNFKEQ. The V and J ends lost 2 bases and 3 bases respectively, with 5 bases between them. The CDR3 region is CASSQSGYEQYF. The CDR3 region has the DNA TGTGCCAGCAGCCAATCAGGCTACGAGCAGTACTTC.

This clone was recorded once. The rearrangement links TRBV7-3 to TRBJ1-4; 7 positions agree with TRBD1. Germline V gives CDR1 SGHTA, CDR2 FQGTGA. Germline trimming cut 2 bases from V and 0 bases from J; bases unmatched to any gene: 6. The CDR3 is 17 residues long. In DNA form, the CDR3 reads TGTGCCAGCAGCTTAGACAGGGACGGGGCAACTAATGAAAAACTGTTTTTT. This sequence encodes CASSLDRDGATNEKLFF.